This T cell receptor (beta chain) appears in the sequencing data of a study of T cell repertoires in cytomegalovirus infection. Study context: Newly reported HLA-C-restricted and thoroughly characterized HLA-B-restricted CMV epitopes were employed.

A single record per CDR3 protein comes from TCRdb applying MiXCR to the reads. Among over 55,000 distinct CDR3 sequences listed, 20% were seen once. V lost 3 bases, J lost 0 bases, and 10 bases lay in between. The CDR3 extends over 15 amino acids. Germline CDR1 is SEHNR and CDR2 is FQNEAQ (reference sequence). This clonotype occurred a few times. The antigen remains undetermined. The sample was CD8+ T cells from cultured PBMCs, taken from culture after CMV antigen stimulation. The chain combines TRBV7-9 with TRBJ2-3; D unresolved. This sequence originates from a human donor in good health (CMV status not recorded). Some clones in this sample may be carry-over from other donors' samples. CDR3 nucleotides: TGTGCCAGCAGCTTTGGGCAGGTTAGCACAGATACGCAGTATTTT. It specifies CASSFGQVSTDTQYF. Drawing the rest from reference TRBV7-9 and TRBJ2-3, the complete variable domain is DTGVSQNPRHKITKRGQNVTFRCDPISEHNRLYWYRQTLGQGPEFLTYFQNEAQLEKSRLLSDRFSAERPKGSFSTLEIQRTEQGDSAMYLCASSFGQVSTDTQYFGPGTRLTVL.